These 24 T cell receptor beta chains were all obtained from the same sample, sequenced in a study of T cell responses to AZD1222 COVID-19 vaccine. Produced via immunoSEQ multiplex PCR; TCRdb's table is partial and in-frame only. The sample lists roughly 120,000 clones, approximately 84% seen once, with 9.4% in the top ten. The sequencing here drew on peripheral blood, taken on day 0 of AZD1222 vaccination. These receptors originate from an adult in good health.

CDR3 DNA sequence: TGTGCTAGTGGCCCGGGGTGGGGCGATGAGCAGTTCTTC. Encoded protein: CASGPGWGDEQFF. This chain uses TRBV12-5 with TRBJ2-1; D may be TRBD1 or TRBD2 (5 bases each). CDR1 and CDR2 from the germline V gene are LGHNT and FRNRAP. This CDR3 has 13 amino acids. V was trimmed by 6 bases and J by 8 bases, leaving 14 bases between them.

The chain has TRBV12-3 or TRBV12-4 and TRBJ1-1; D not certain. Trimming shortened V by 7 bases and J by 1 base, and 10 bases separated the two germline ends. The CDR3 is made up of 13 amino acids. The CDR3 is CASTLRENTEAFF. The CDR3 DNA reads TGTGCCAGCACCTTAAGGGAGAACACTGAAGCTTTCTTT.

The chain combines TRBV11-2 with TRBJ1-1; the D gene is possibly TRBD1 (5 bases). V lost 5 bases to trimming and J lost 1 base, with 11 bases between them. The CDR3 length is 14 residues. In germline, CDR1 is SGHAT, CDR2 FQNNGV. The DNA for the CDR3 is TGTGCCAGCAGCCTGGGACGGGAGAACACTGAAGCTTTCTTT. Amino acid sequence: CASSLGRENTEAFF.

The chain has TRBV3-1 (or the pseudogene TRBV3-2) and TRBJ1-4; D is uncertain. This CDR3 is built from 14 residues. CDR1 is LGHDT, CDR2 YNNKEL, per germline (reference sequence). The germline V and J ends were trimmed by 2 bases and 4 bases, with 8 bases remaining between them. The CDR3 DNA sequence: TGTGCCAGCAGCCAAACATCCATTAATGAAAAACTGTTTTTT. The encoded protein is CASSQTSINEKLFF.

The rearrangement joins TRBV5-1 to TRBJ1-1, with TRBD1 matching 7 bases. V shed 0 bases, J shed 5 bases, and the junction held 1 base outside the gene matches. The CDR3 has 13 amino acids. The germline CDR1 and CDR2 sequences are SGHRS and YFSETQ. In DNA, the CDR3 is TGCGCCAGCAGCTTGGACAGGGGAACTGAAGCTTTCTTT. Translated, it gives CASSLDRGTEAFF.

The count of this clone is one. V is TRBV4-1 and J is TRBJ2-1; either TRBD1 or TRBD2 may fit D (7 bases each). The CDR3 consists of 19 residues. Looked up from germline, CDR1 is MGHRA and CDR2 is YSYEKL. The ends were cut back, 4 bases at V and 0 bases at J, with 22 bases in the middle. The CDR3 sequence is CASSRDFTGEGSSYNEQFF. Written as DNA, the CDR3 is TGCGCCAGCAGCCGAGATTTTACAGGGGAGGGGAGCTCCTACAATGAGCAGTTCTTC.

The V gene is TRBV28, the J gene TRBJ2-6; 7 bases line up with TRBD2. CDR3 length: 15 amino acids. Germline trimming cut 6 bases from V and 3 bases from J; bases unmatched to any gene: 5. Germline CDR1 MDHEN, CDR2 SYDVKM. The CDR3: CASRGGTLGANVLTF. In nucleotides, the CDR3 is TGTGCCAGCAGGGGAGGGACGCTTGGGGCCAACGTCCTGACTTTC. Combining the CDR3 with reference TRBV28 and TRBJ2-6 gives the whole variable domain DVKVTQSSRYLVKRTGEKVFLECVQDMDHENMFWYRQDPGLGLRLIYFSYDVKMKEKGDIPEGYSVSREKKERFSLILESASTNQTSMYLCASRGGTLGANVLTFGAGSRLTVL.

This clone was counted only a few times. This rearrangement joins TRBV7-9 to TRBJ1-2; 12 nucleotides align to TRBD1. V shed 4 bases and J 10 bases; nucleotides not matched to a gene: 10. Germline CDR1 SEHNR, CDR2 FQNEAQ (reference sequence). The CDR3 consists of 15 residues. CDR3 sequence: CASSSSPGQGALYTF. For the CDR3, the DNA is TGTGCCAGCAGCTCATCACCGGGACAGGGGGCTCTCTACACCTTC.

The chain couples TRBV23-1 to TRBJ2-5; D gene uncertain. TRBV23-1 is an ORF for which the function is uncertain. The CDR3 covers 10 residues. V was shortened by 2 bases and J by 10 bases, with 5 bases between the two germline ends. CDR3 coding DNA: TGCGCCAGCAGTCAACATCTCCAGTACTTC. It codes for CASSQHLQYF.

The chain recombines TRBV6-5 with TRBJ1-1, with TRBD1 as a possible D gene (5 bases). Trimming stripped 5 bases from V and 7 bases from J, with 14 bases between. Germline V lookup: CDR1 MNHEY, CDR2 SVGAGI. This CDR3 is 13 amino acids long. The CDR3 DNA reads as TGTGCCAGCAGTCATCGGGACGGCGATGAAGCTTTCTTT. Protein product: CASSHRDGDEAFF.

The count of this clone is one. This rearrangement joins TRBV19 to TRBJ1-6; possibly TRBD1 for D (6 bases). Looked up from germline, CDR1 is LNHDA and CDR2 is SQIVND (reference sequence). The CDR3 is 14 amino acids. The V end lost 6 bases, the J end lost 11 bases, and 17 bases lay between the germline ends. CDR3 sequence reads: CASSRDTQNTPLHF. DNA for the CDR3: TGTGCCAGTAGCCGGGACACTCAGAATACACCCCTCCACTTT.

This chain joins TRBV6-5 and TRBJ2-2; D may be TRBD1 or TRBD2 (5 bases each). Trimming took 8 bases from V and 7 from J, leaving 14 bases between them. This CDR3 comprises 13 residues. Germline CDR1 MNHEY, CDR2 SVGAGI. The CDR3 here is CASYGTSGGELFF. In DNA, the CDR3 is TGTGCCAGCTACGGGACGAGTGGCGGGGAGCTGTTTTTT.

CDR3 amino acids: CASSPRGGTTYEQYF. The CDR3 DNA follows: TGTGCCAGCTCACCAAGGGGGGGCACGACCTACGAGCAGTACTTC. This rearrangement joins TRBV18 to TRBJ2-7; TRBD2 might be the D (7 bases). The V gene lost 2 bases and the J gene lost 2 bases, with 13 bases spanning the gap. The CDR3 contains 15 residues. CDR1 and CDR2 (germline): KGHSH, LQKENI.

The CDR3 spells CASSSQGARPNTEAFF. CDR3 bases: TGTGCCAGCAGTTCTCAAGGGGCCAGGCCTAACACTGAAGCTTTCTTT. The chain uses TRBV27 and TRBJ1-1; possibly TRBD1 for D (5 bases). Per germline, CDR1 MNHEY and CDR2 SMNVEV (reference sequence). Between the trimmed V and J ends, which lost 4 bases and 2 bases, there was a span of 17 bases. CDR3 length: 16 residues.

The rearrangement uses TRBV11-2 and TRBJ2-7; 8 nucleotides line up with TRBD1. The CDR3 runs 14 residues. Germline V lookup: CDR1 SGHAT, CDR2 FQNNGV. Trimming removed 3 bases from V and 12 bases from J; junction bases left unmatched: 13. CDR3 nucleotide sequence: TGTGCCAGCAGCTTCCTACTAACCGGACAGGGTCGGTACTTC. This gives the protein CASSFLLTGQGRYF.

The rearrangement links TRBV5-1 to TRBJ1-6; D perhaps matches TRBD1 (5 bases). CDR3 length: 14 amino acids. CDR1 is SGHRS, CDR2 YFSETQ, per germline. V lost 2 bases and J lost 8, with 11 bases in between. The CDR3 sequence: CASSFLQGHSPLHF. The CDR3 DNA is TGCGCCAGCAGCTTTCTCCAGGGCCATTCACCCCTCCACTTT.

The chain is built from TRBV6-2 or TRBV6-3 and TRBJ2-3; weak D call: TRBD2 (5 bases). The CDR3 contains 13 residues. Deletions cut 5 bases from V and 6 bases from J, with 12 bases between. CDR1 is MNHEY and CDR2 is SVGEGT in the germline V gene. CDR3 loop: CASSDGRGDTQYF. CDR3 nucleotide sequence: TGTGCCAGCAGTGACGGGCGCGGGGATACGCAGTATTTT.

The J gene is TRBJ2-2, the V gene TRBV19; 7 positions agree with TRBD1. CDR1 is LNHDA and CDR2 is SQIVND in the germline V gene (reference sequence). The CDR3 length is 14 residues. With 8 bases clipped from V and 5 bases from J, the junction kept 8 bases outside the gene matches. The chain's CDR3 is CASERQGGTGELFF. The CDR3 bases are TGTGCCAGTGAACGACAGGGTGGAACCGGGGAGCTGTTTTTT.

This clone appeared once. This chain joins TRBV9 and TRBJ2-1; 10 bases are shared with TRBD2. Per germline, CDR1 SGDLS and CDR2 YYNGEE. The CDR3 runs to 17 residues. V lost 0 bases and J lost 7; bases outside the gene matches: 10. The CDR3 nucleotides read TGTGCCAGCAGCGTAGGAATCGGGCTAGCGGGAGTAAATGAGCAGTTCTTC. Its translation: CASSVGIGLAGVNEQFF.

This clone turned up a few times. This rearrangement joins TRBV28 to TRBJ2-1; 11 nucleotides align to TRBD1. Germline V gene sequence: CDR1 MDHEN, CDR2 SYDVKM. CDR3 length equals 14 residues. V dropped 6 bases and J dropped 8; count of bases not matched to a gene: 6. This CDR3 reads CASSLGQGGDEQFF. The CDR3 DNA reads as TGTGCCAGCAGCCTGGGACAGGGGGGTGATGAGCAGTTCTTC.

This clone was counted a few times. The genes are TRBV2 and TRBJ2-7, with 7 bases matching TRBD1. CDR3 length: 14 residues. The germline gives CDR1 SNHLY, CDR2 FYNNEI. With 0 bases clipped from V and 4 bases from J, the junction kept 3 bases outside the gene matches. CDR3 residues: CASSEATGEYEQYF. CDR3 coding DNA: TGTGCCAGCAGTGAAGCCACAGGGGAGTACGAGCAGTACTTC.

The rearrangement uses TRBV13 and TRBJ2-2, with 12 bases identical to TRBD1. This CDR3 region has 16 residues. V lost 6 bases to trimming and J lost 4 bases; unmatched junction nucleotides: 6. Per the germline V gene, CDR1 is PRHDT and CDR2 is FYEKMQ (reference sequence). CDR3 in amino acids: CASRRGQGASTGELFF. In nucleotides, the CDR3 is TGTGCCAGCAGAAGGGGACAGGGGGCGAGCACCGGGGAGCTGTTTTTT.

The J gene is TRBJ2-5, the V gene TRBV11-2; D might be TRBD1 or TRBD2, each matching 5 bases. Germline loops: CDR1 SGHAT, CDR2 FQNNGV. This CDR3 is built from 15 residues. The ends were cut back, 6 bases at V and 3 bases at J, with 17 bases in the middle. CDR3 coding DNA: TGTGCCAGCAGTTGGACCGGGACCGCAGAAGAGACCCAGTACTTC. It yields the protein CASSWTGTAEETQYF.

This clone was recorded only once. The V and J genes are TRBV28 and TRBJ1-3; D unclear. V gave up 5 bases and J gave up 0 bases, with 11 bases separating them. This CDR3 spans 15 amino acids. Germline V CDR1 and CDR2: MDHEN, SYDVKM. The chain's CDR3 is CASSSPGRSGNTIYF. Written as DNA, the CDR3 is TGTGCCAGCAGTAGCCCGGGCCGCTCTGGAAACACCATATATTTT.